The TCR beta chain described here comes from a study of patients and donors after allogeneic stem cell transplantation. TCRdb called the RT-PCR reads again in MiXCR, with one record for every CDR3 protein. Among a few hundred thousand distinct CDR3 sequences, 38% were seen once, and the ten largest hold roughly 10%. This sequence originates from a human donor who was either an allogeneic HSCT recipient or a stem cell or donor lymphocyte infusion donor (not recorded which). It is not recorded whose cells these are; they may come from a transplant donor. Sequenced: blood, either unsorted or a sorted T cell fraction (not recorded which).

CDR3 nucleotides: TGTGCCAGCAGTTTAGTTGGCAGATCCTACGAGCAGTACTTC. As protein: CASSLVGRSYEQYF. The chain links TRBV12-3 or TRBV12-4 to TRBJ2-7; D gene ambiguous. This CDR3 spans 14 amino acids. Trimming took 1 base from V and 1 from J, leaving 8 bases between them.